This is a list of T cell receptor beta chains from one sample in a study of early T cells in non-severe SARS-CoV-2 infection. A single record per CDR3 protein comes from TCRdb applying MiXCR to the 5' RACE reads. Of around 88,000 distinct CDR3 sequences detected, around 14% appear once; the ten largest clones hold about 7.5%. Input material: whole blood. The receptors were sampled from an adult who was a healthcare worker with PCR-confirmed SARS-CoV-2 infection or an uninfected control (not recorded which). Both conserved end residues are part of each CDR3. D genes are given only for firm matches. The size of a clone is reported for some rows only, either as once, few or many, or as a class for expanded clones.

D gene	clone size	V gene	J gene	CDR3 DNA	CDR3 protein
-	-	TRBV5-5	TRBJ2-1	TGTGCCAGCAGCTTACGTCAGATTCCCTACAATGAGCAGTTCTTC	CASSLRQIPYNEQFF
-	few	TRBV6-1	TRBJ2-1	TGTGCCAGCAGTCTTACAGGATCCCCTGGGGGAGAGCAGTTCTTC	CASSLTGSPGGEQFF
TRBD1	few	TRBV3-1	TRBJ2-7	TGTGCCAGCAGCCTACAGGGGGCGAGCGACGAGCAGTACTTC	CASSLQGASDEQYF
-	many	TRBV12-3/TRBV12-4	TRBJ2-1	TGTGCCAGCAGTTTACGTGATGAGCAGTTCTTC	CASSLRDEQFF
-	few	TRBV4-1	TRBJ2-3	TGCGCCAGCAGCCAAGAAGGCGGGGCCCTCAGCACAGATACGCAGTATTTT	CASSQEGGALSTDTQYF
-	many	TRBV6-5	TRBJ1-1	TGTGCCAGCAGCGTGAGAGGATGGGCTTTCTTT	CASSVRGWAFF
TRBD2	few	TRBV7-9	TRBJ2-7	TGTGCCAGCAGCTTACCGGCTAGCGGGCTGGGGTACGAGCAGTACTTC	CASSLPASGLGYEQYF
-	-	TRBV7-9	TRBJ2-3	TGTGCCAGCAGCTCCGGGTTAGCGGAATACACAGATACGCAGTATTTT	CASSSGLAEYTDTQYF
-	few	TRBV21-1	TRBJ1-2	TGTGCCAGCACCAACGGAGTTAACTATGGCTACACCTTC	CASTNGVNYGYTF
-	few	TRBV30	TRBJ1-5	TGTGCCTGGTCTGGGGGGGGCAATCAGCCCCAGCATTTT	CAWSGGGNQPQHF
-	few	TRBV12-3/TRBV12-4	TRBJ1-2	TGTGCCAGCAGTTTCAAGCTGGGGGTCTATGGCTACACCTTC	CASSFKLGVYGYTF
-	-	TRBV7-9	TRBJ1-1	TGTGCCAGCAGCCGGGTGGAGACGAACACTGAAGCTTTCTTT	CASSRVETNTEAFF
-	once	TRBV7-6	TRBJ1-6	TGTGCCAGCAGCTTAGGGCAGAGTAATTCACCCCTCCACTTT	CASSLGQSNSPLHF
-	-	TRBV6-5	TRBJ2-3	TGTGCCAGCAGTTACTCGGCAGGGAGGGGGCGGGCCATCCAGAGGGATACGCAGTATTTT	CASSYSAGRGRAIQRDTQYF
-	few	TRBV29-1	TRBJ2-7	TGCAGCGTTGAATACCCGGAGAGCTCCTACGAGCAGTACTTC	CSVEYPESSYEQYF